The clone carrying this TCR beta chain was counted only a few times. Its antigen is unidentified. These data belong to a study of T-cell reconstitution after alpha-beta-depleted transplantation in children. Regarding the study as a whole: T-cell numbers and diversity, one year after transplant, stemmed largely from T cells that were newly produced.

Researchers prepared the TCRbeta library using unique molecular identifiers, the study reports. TCRdb analysed the PCR reads with MiXCR anew, one entry per CDR3 protein. The sample shows fewer than 550,000 distinct CDR3 sequences, about an eighth of them seen only once. The V end lost 0 bases, the J end lost 9 bases, and 15 bases lay between the germline ends. The germline V gene has CDR1 SGHAT and CDR2 FQNNGV. CDR3 length: 15 amino acids. The sequence derives from a female patient between 2 and 10 years old who had a stem cell transplant for aplastic anemia, so the T cells may come from the graft donor. The source material was PBMCs, mostly from graft donor cells, sampled 180 days after TCRalphabeta/CD19-depleted stem cell transplant. The genes are TRBV11-2 and TRBJ2-1; D is uncertain. Here the CDR3 reads CASSLDPQSRFEQFF. The CDR3, as DNA: TGTGCCAGCAGCTTAGATCCCCAATCTAGATTTGAGCAGTTCTTC.